These T cell receptor beta chains were read from a single sample in a study of blood T cell repertoires in COVID-19. Profiled with immunoSEQ multiplex PCR; TCRdb holds only in-frame clones, not every one. The profile shows around 210,000 clones, around 90% of them singletons. The sample comprised PBMCs or T cells enriched from blood (not recorded which). The receptors derive from a young woman who had recovered from COVID-19. The CDR3 runs from the conserved cysteine through the conserved F or W. The D gene is left open where the match is weak. Clone size is given for some rows only: seen once, a few or many times, or a class if the clone is expanded.

size	J	D	V	DNA	CDR3
few	TRBJ1-5	NA	TRBV5-4	TGTGCCAGCAGCTTGGGAGGGGGTGATAGCAATCAGCCCCAGCATTTT	CASSLGGGDSNQPQHF
NA	TRBJ1-5	NA	TRBV6-4	TGTGCCAGCAGTCCAACACAGGGTGAGCCCCAGCATTTT	CASSPTQGEPQHF
NA	TRBJ1-2	NA	TRBV28	TGTGCCAGCAGTTTGGGAAGCGGGGGGCACGTCTATGGCTACACCTTC	CASSLGSGGHVYGYTF
NA	TRBJ1-1	TRBD1	TRBV29-1	TGCAGCGTCGAGCTAGACAGGGAAATGAACACTGAAGCTTTCTTT	CSVELDREMNTEAFF
NA	TRBJ2-5	TRBD1	TRBV2	TGTGCCAGCAGTGGGGACAGGGAGGTAGAGACCCAGTACTTC	CASSGDREVETQYF
NA	TRBJ2-3	TRBD2	TRBV3-1/TRBV3-2	TGTGCCAGCAGCCGTCGGACTAGCGGGGGCACAGATACGCAGTATTTT	CASSRRTSGGTDTQYF
NA	TRBJ2-5	NA	TRBV30	TGTGCCTGGGGGTCTCGGCGGGAGACCCAGTACTTC	CAWGSRRETQYF
NA	TRBJ1-1	NA	TRBV12-5	TGTGCTAGTGGTTTGCTCACAGGGTCTGAAGCTTTCTTT	CASGLLTGSEAFF
NA	TRBJ2-5	TRBD1	TRBV7-6	TGTGCCAGCAGCCGACAGGGTAGCAACCAAGAGACCCAGTACTTC	CASSRQGSNQETQYF
NA	TRBJ1-3	NA	TRBV7-9	TGTGCCAGCAGCTTAAACCAGATCTCTGGAAACACCATATATTTT	CASSLNQISGNTIYF
NA	TRBJ2-3	TRBD1	TRBV5-8	TGTGCCAGCAGCCGGGACAGGGTCCTCACAGATACGCAGTATTTT	CASSRDRVLTDTQYF
NA	TRBJ2-1	NA	TRBV28	TGTGCCAGCAGTTTATCGTGGGTAACGGGTAACAATGAGCAGTTCTTC	CASSLSWVTGNNEQFF
NA	TRBJ2-7	NA	TRBV24-1	TGTGCCACCAGTGATGAGACAGGCCGGGGTGACTACGAGCAGTACTTC	CATSDETGRGDYEQYF
NA	TRBJ1-2	NA	TRBV25-1	TGTGCCAGCAGTGAAGTAGGACAGCCTATTGGTGGCTACACCTTC	CASSEVGQPIGGYTF
once	TRBJ1-4	TRBD1	TRBV7-9	TGTGCCAGCAGCTTAGGCCGGGACAGGAGTCCAACTAATGAAAAACTGTTTTTT	CASSLGRDRSPTNEKLFF
NA	TRBJ1-5	NA	TRBV19	TGTGCCAGTAAGGAGGGGGGGTCTCAGCCCCAGCATTTT	CASKEGGSQPQHF
NA	TRBJ1-5	TRBD1	TRBV28	TGTGCCAGCAGACAGGGGTTCCGCCTCCAGCCCCAGCATTTT	CASRQGFRLQPQHF
NA	TRBJ1-4	NA	TRBV5-1	TGCGCCAGCAGCCCAGGGGAAGCGGCAACTAATGAAAAACTGTTTTTT	CASSPGEAATNEKLFF
NA	TRBJ2-3	TRBD2	TRBV7-2	TGTGCCAGCAGCTTGTCCGGGGGGGCCAAGGCAGATACGCAGTATTTT	CASSLSGGAKADTQYF
NA	TRBJ2-5	NA	TRBV11-2	TGTGCCAGCAGCTTCAGGGAAGAGACCCAGTACTTC	CASSFREETQYF